This TCR beta chain was sequenced in a study of response to subunit inactivated influenza vaccine. General observations from the study: Authors suggested seasonal influenza vaccinations each recruit few new T cells.

Germline lookup yields CDR1 DFQATT and CDR2 SNEGSKA (reference sequence). The CDR3 length is 15 residues. After removal of 2 bases from V and 4 bases from J, the junction contained 6 bases not matched to a gene. TCRdb reprocessed the RT-PCR reads via MiXCR and lists one record per CDR3 protein. Of fewer than 750,000 distinct CDR3 sequences in the sample, around 15% are singletons; the top ten hold around 10%. This clonotype turned up a few times. The antigen remains undetermined. Sequences were derived from PBMCs from blood, sampled roughly 12 days after vaccination. This chain links TRBV20-1 with TRBJ2-5, with 11 bases identical to TRBD2. This clonotype originated in a man over 45 who received an inactivated influenza vaccine. This chain's CDR3 is CSARLLAGEGETQYF. The DNA of the CDR3 is TGCAGTGCTAGACTACTAGCGGGGGAGGGAGAGACCCAGTACTTC.